This is a list of T cell receptor beta chains from one sample in a study of OX40 agonist ivuxolimab in advanced cancers. Data came from immunoSEQ multiplex PCR; TCRdb stores just in-frame clones and leaves some out. The profile shows 80,000 to 95,000 clones, roughly 90% of them singletons. This material consisted of CD4+ or CD8+ T cells sorted from blood, taken in a trial of the OX40 agonist ivuxolimab. These receptors all stem from an adult with an advanced solid tumor such as melanoma, head and neck, liver or kidney cancer. The CDR3 runs from the conserved cysteine through the conserved F or W. D genes are given only for firm matches. Only some rows state a clone size, as once, few, many or a class for expanded clones.

J	D	V	size	DNA	CDR3
TRBJ2-1	TRBD2	TRBV28	NA	TGTGCCAGCAGTTTAGCGACTAGCGGGAGGGCCAACGGGCAGTTCTTC	CASSLATSGRANGQFF
TRBJ1-4	NA	TRBV13	once	TGTGCCAGCAGCTTGGGGGGGCCAACTAATGAAAAACTGTTTTTT	CASSLGGPTNEKLFF
TRBJ2-5	NA	TRBV6-5	NA	TGTGCCAGCAAACCTTGGCTTGACCAAGAGACCCAGTACTTC	CASKPWLDQETQYF
TRBJ2-5	TRBD1	TRBV10-3	NA	TGTGCCACTCTTACCACCACAGGGGGCGAGGGGACCCAGTACTTC	CATLTTTGGEGTQYF
TRBJ2-2	TRBD1	TRBV2	NA	TGTGCCAGCAGTCCGTGGGACAGGGGAGCCGGGGAGCTGTTTTTT	CASSPWDRGAGELFF
TRBJ1-6	NA	TRBV28	NA	TGTGCCAGCAGTCAAAGGGGGGCCTATAATTCACCCCTCCACTTT	CASSQRGAYNSPLHF
TRBJ1-5	TRBD1	TRBV19	NA	TGTGCCAGTAGTTTCCAGGGGGCATGGGGCAATCAGCCCCAGCATTTT	CASSFQGAWGNQPQHF
TRBJ2-3	TRBD1	TRBV6-4	NA	TGTGCCAGCAGTTACCAGGCCAGGGGGCAAGGAAGGTCAGATACGCAGTATTTT	CASSYQARGQGRSDTQYF
TRBJ1-1	NA	TRBV5-1	NA	TGCGCCAGCAGCTGGGACGACCTCGTCGCTGAAGCTTTCTTT	CASSWDDLVAEAFF
TRBJ1-4	NA	TRBV5-5	NA	TGTGCCAGCAGCTCGAACACTAATGAAAAACTGTTTTTT	CASSSNTNEKLFF
TRBJ1-3	NA	TRBV5-5	NA	TGTGCCAGCACTCAAGATCACTCTGGAAACACCATATATTTT	CASTQDHSGNTIYF
TRBJ1-2	NA	TRBV6-1	NA	TGTGCCAGCAGTGATCTGACCCGCGGAACCGGGGCCTATGGCTACACCTTC	CASSDLTRGTGAYGYTF